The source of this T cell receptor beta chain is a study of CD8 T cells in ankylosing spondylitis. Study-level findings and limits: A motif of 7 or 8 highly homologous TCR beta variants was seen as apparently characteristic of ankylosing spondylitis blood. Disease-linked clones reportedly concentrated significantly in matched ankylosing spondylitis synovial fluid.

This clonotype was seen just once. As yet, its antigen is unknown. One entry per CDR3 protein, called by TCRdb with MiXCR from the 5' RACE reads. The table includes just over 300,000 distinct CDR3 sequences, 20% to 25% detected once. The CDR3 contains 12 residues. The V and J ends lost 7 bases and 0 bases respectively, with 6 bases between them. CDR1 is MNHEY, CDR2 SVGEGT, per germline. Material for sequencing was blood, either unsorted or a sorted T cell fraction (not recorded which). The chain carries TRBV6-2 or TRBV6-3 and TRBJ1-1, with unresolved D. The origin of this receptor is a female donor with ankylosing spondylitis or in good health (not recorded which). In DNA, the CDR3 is TGTGCCAGCATGGCCGTGAACACTGAAGCTTTCTTT. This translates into CASMAVNTEAFF.